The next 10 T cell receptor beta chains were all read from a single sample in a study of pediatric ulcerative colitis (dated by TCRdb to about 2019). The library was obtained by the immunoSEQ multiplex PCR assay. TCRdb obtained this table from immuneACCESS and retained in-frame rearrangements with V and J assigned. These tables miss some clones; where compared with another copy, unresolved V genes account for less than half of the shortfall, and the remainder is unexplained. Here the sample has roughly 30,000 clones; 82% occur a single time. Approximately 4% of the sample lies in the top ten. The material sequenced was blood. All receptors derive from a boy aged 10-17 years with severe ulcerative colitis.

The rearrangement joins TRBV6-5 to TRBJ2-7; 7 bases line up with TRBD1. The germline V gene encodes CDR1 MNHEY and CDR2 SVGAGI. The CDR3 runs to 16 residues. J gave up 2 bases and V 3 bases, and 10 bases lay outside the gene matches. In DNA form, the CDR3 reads TGTGCCAGCAGTTATCGCGAGCGACAGGGTACCTACGAGCAGTACTTC. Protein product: CASSYRERQGTYEQYF.

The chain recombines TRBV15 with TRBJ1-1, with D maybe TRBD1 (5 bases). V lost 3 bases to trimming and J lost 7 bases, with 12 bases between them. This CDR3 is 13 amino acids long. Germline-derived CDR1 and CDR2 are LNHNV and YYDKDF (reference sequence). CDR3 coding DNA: TGTGCCACCAGCAGGGTGGGGGGGAATGAAGCTTTCTTT. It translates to CATSRVGGNEAFF.

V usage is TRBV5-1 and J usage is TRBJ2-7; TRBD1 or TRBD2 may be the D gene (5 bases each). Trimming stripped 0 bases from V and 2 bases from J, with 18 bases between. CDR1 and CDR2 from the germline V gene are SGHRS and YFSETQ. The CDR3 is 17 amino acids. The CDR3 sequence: CASSLGRGGPAAYEQYF. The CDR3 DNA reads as TGCGCCAGCAGCTTGGGCCGTGGGGGTCCAGCCGCCTACGAGCAGTACTTC. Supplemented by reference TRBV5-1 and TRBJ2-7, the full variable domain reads KAGVTQTPRYLIKTRGQQVTLSCSPISGHRSVSWYQQTPGQGLQFLFEYFSETQRNKGNFPGRFSGRQFSNSRSEMNVSTLELGDSALYLCASSLGRGGPAAYEQYFGPGTRLTVT.

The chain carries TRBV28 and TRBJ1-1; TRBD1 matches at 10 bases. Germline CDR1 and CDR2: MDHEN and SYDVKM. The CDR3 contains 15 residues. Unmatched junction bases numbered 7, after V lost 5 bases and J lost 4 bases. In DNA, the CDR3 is TGTGCCAGCAGTATCGGACAGGGGGGGGTCACTGAAGCTTTCTTT. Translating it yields CASSIGQGGVTEAFF.

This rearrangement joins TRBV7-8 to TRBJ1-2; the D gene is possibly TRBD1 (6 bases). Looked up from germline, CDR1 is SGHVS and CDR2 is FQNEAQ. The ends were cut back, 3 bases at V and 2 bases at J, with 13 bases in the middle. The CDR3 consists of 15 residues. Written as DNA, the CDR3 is TGTGCCAGCAGCTTCTCCGGGACACAAAACTATGGCTACACCTTC. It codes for CASSFSGTQNYGYTF.

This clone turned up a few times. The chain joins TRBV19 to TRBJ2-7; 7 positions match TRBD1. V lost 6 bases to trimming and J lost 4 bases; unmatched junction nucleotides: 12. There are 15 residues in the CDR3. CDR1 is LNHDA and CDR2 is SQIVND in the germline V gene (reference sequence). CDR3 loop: CASSAGTGVPYEQYF. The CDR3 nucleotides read TGTGCCAGTAGCGCAGGAACAGGGGTACCTTACGAGCAGTACTTC.

The CDR3 DNA follows: TGTGCCAGCAGCTTAGTAGAGGGCCCCTATGGCTACACCTTC. Residues: CASSLVEGPYGYTF. This chain joins TRBV5-8 and TRBJ1-2; D uncertain. V was clipped by 2 bases and J by 4 bases, with 12 bases between them. The CDR3 has 14 amino acids. Germline V gene data show CDR1 as SGHTS and CDR2 as YDEGEE.

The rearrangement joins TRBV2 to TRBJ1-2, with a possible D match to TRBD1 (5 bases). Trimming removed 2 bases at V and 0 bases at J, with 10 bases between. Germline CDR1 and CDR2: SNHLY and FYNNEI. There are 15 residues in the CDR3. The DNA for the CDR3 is TGTGCCAGCAGTGAACAGGTACAGGCTAACTATGGCTACACCTTC. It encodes CASSEQVQANYGYTF.

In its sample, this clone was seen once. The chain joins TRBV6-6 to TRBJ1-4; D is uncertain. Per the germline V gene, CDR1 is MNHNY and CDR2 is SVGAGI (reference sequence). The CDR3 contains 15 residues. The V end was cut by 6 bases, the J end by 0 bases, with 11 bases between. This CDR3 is CASSNAPATNEKLFF. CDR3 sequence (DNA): TGTGCCAGCAGCAACGCCCCGGCAACTAATGAAAAACTGTTTTTT.

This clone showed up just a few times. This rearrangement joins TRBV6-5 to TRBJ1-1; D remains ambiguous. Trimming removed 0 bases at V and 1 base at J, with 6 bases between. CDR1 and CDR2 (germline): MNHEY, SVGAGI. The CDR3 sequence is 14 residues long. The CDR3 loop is CASSYSKRNTEAFF. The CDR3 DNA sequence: TGTGCCAGCAGTTACTCGAAGAGGAACACTGAAGCTTTCTTT.